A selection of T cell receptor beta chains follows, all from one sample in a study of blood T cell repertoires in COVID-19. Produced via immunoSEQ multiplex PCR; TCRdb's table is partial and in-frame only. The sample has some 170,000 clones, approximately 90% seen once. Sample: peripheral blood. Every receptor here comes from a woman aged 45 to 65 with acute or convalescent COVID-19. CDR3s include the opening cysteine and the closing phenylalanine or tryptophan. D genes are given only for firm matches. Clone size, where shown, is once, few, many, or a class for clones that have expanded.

CDR3 protein: CASSVTGGVEQFF
V gene: TRBV7-9
D gene: TRBD1
J gene: TRBJ2-1
CDR3 length: 13
clone size: once

CDR3 protein: CASSQASGGADEQFF
V gene: TRBV3-1/TRBV3-2
D gene: TRBD2
J gene: TRBJ2-1
CDR3 length: 15
clone size: .

CDR3 protein: CASSQDQAQGRYEQYF
V gene: TRBV4-1
D gene: .
J gene: TRBJ2-7
CDR3 length: 16
clone size: .

CDR3 protein: CATKQGAFGYTF
V gene: TRBV27
D gene: TRBD1
J gene: TRBJ1-2
CDR3 length: 12
clone size: .

CDR3 protein: CASTRQGYAEAFF
V gene: TRBV19
D gene: TRBD1
J gene: TRBJ1-1
CDR3 length: 13
clone size: .

CDR3 protein: CASMGQGRNYGYTF
V gene: TRBV6-5
D gene: TRBD1
J gene: TRBJ1-2
CDR3 length: 14
clone size: .

CDR3 protein: CASQGVNTEAFF
V gene: TRBV11-2
D gene: TRBD1
J gene: TRBJ1-1
CDR3 length: 12
clone size: once

CDR3 protein: CASSQGLGSSSTDTQYF
V gene: TRBV4-3
D gene: .
J gene: TRBJ2-3
CDR3 length: 17
clone size: .

CDR3 protein: CASSRSSGNTIYF
V gene: TRBV11-3
D gene: .
J gene: TRBJ1-3
CDR3 length: 13
clone size: .

CDR3 protein: CASSVGQGYGYTF
V gene: TRBV2
D gene: TRBD1
J gene: TRBJ1-2
CDR3 length: 13
clone size: .

CDR3 protein: CASSPIPGQGATIYF
V gene: TRBV3-1/TRBV3-2
D gene: TRBD1
J gene: TRBJ1-3
CDR3 length: 15
clone size: .

CDR3 protein: CASSQVRDSVNEKLFF
V gene: TRBV4-1
D gene: TRBD1
J gene: TRBJ1-4
CDR3 length: 16
clone size: .

CDR3 protein: CASSVPHTEAFF
V gene: TRBV11-2
D gene: .
J gene: TRBJ1-1
CDR3 length: 12
clone size: once

CDR3 protein: CASSPTGAGELFF
V gene: TRBV14
D gene: TRBD1
J gene: TRBJ2-2
CDR3 length: 13
clone size: .

CDR3 protein: CASSRGQMYQETQYF
V gene: TRBV7-2
D gene: .
J gene: TRBJ2-5
CDR3 length: 15
clone size: .

CDR3 protein: CASLTGGGTDTQYF
V gene: TRBV13
D gene: TRBD2
J gene: TRBJ2-3
CDR3 length: 14
clone size: .

CDR3 protein: CASRGNGETQYF
V gene: TRBV12-3/TRBV12-4
D gene: .
J gene: TRBJ2-5
CDR3 length: 12
clone size: .

CDR3 protein: CATSDPRTYNEQFF
V gene: TRBV24-1
D gene: .
J gene: TRBJ2-1
CDR3 length: 14
clone size: .

CDR3 protein: CAISASGGSTDTQYF
V gene: TRBV10-3
D gene: TRBD2
J gene: TRBJ2-3
CDR3 length: 15
clone size: .

CDR3 protein: CASSYSDRVGTEAFF
V gene: TRBV19
D gene: TRBD1
J gene: TRBJ1-1
CDR3 length: 15
clone size: .

CDR3 protein: CASSSQATDGYTF
V gene: TRBV2
D gene: .
J gene: TRBJ1-2
CDR3 length: 13
clone size: .

CDR3 protein: CSAPREETQYF
V gene: TRBV20-1
D gene: .
J gene: TRBJ2-5
CDR3 length: 11
clone size: .

CDR3 protein: CASGGGTANPYEQYF
V gene: TRBV10-2
D gene: TRBD2
J gene: TRBJ2-7
CDR3 length: 15
clone size: .

CDR3 protein: CASRAAGEQYF
V gene: TRBV6-5
D gene: .
J gene: TRBJ2-7
CDR3 length: 11
clone size: .

CDR3 protein: CASSFLGANTEAFF
V gene: TRBV7-9
D gene: .
J gene: TRBJ1-1
CDR3 length: 14
clone size: .

CDR3 protein: CASSQDNGGGQQFF
V gene: TRBV4-1
D gene: TRBD2
J gene: TRBJ2-1
CDR3 length: 14
clone size: few

CDR3 protein: CASSSSSGTENIQYF
V gene: TRBV27
D gene: TRBD1
J gene: TRBJ2-4
CDR3 length: 15
clone size: .

CDR3 protein: CASSQGRYSTRSGINEQFF
V gene: TRBV4-1
D gene: .
J gene: TRBJ2-1
CDR3 length: 19
clone size: few

CDR3 protein: CASSQDQGNTIYF
V gene: TRBV4-3
D gene: .
J gene: TRBJ1-3
CDR3 length: 13
clone size: .

CDR3 protein: CASSPGQGSGELFF
V gene: TRBV19
D gene: TRBD1
J gene: TRBJ2-2
CDR3 length: 14
clone size: .

CDR3 protein: CASSLGLAGVETQYF
V gene: TRBV7-2
D gene: TRBD2
J gene: TRBJ2-5
CDR3 length: 15
clone size: .

CDR3 protein: CASENPDSPYEQYF
V gene: TRBV19
D gene: .
J gene: TRBJ2-7
CDR3 length: 14
clone size: .

CDR3 protein: CASSSTGTGEKLFF
V gene: TRBV6-5
D gene: TRBD1
J gene: TRBJ1-4
CDR3 length: 14
clone size: .

CDR3 protein: CASSLARLAGRETQYF
V gene: TRBV5-4
D gene: TRBD2
J gene: TRBJ2-5
CDR3 length: 16
clone size: .

CDR3 protein: CASSSLLSSPLHF
V gene: TRBV11-1
D gene: .
J gene: TRBJ1-6
CDR3 length: 13
clone size: .

CDR3 protein: CASSLEYRTQYF
V gene: TRBV5-1
D gene: .
J gene: TRBJ2-3
CDR3 length: 12
clone size: .

CDR3 protein: CASGTQGYTEAFF
V gene: TRBV12-5
D gene: .
J gene: TRBJ1-1
CDR3 length: 13
clone size: .

CDR3 protein: CASAYGGQETQYF
V gene: TRBV19
D gene: .
J gene: TRBJ2-5
CDR3 length: 13
clone size: .

CDR3 protein: CATSRTDREVYTF
V gene: TRBV15
D gene: TRBD1
J gene: TRBJ1-2
CDR3 length: 13
clone size: .

CDR3 protein: CAKRTKGLGGGQDTQYF
V gene: TRBV2
D gene: .
J gene: TRBJ2-3
CDR3 length: 17
clone size: .

CDR3 protein: CASSPTQGAGTEAFF
V gene: TRBV4-3
D gene: TRBD1
J gene: TRBJ1-1
CDR3 length: 15
clone size: .

CDR3 protein: CASSTLAGGYYEQYF
V gene: TRBV6-5
D gene: TRBD2
J gene: TRBJ2-7
CDR3 length: 15
clone size: .

CDR3 protein: CASSAMNTEAFF
V gene: TRBV19
D gene: .
J gene: TRBJ1-1
CDR3 length: 12
clone size: .

CDR3 protein: CASSAGSGYTF
V gene: TRBV27
D gene: .
J gene: TRBJ1-2
CDR3 length: 11
clone size: .